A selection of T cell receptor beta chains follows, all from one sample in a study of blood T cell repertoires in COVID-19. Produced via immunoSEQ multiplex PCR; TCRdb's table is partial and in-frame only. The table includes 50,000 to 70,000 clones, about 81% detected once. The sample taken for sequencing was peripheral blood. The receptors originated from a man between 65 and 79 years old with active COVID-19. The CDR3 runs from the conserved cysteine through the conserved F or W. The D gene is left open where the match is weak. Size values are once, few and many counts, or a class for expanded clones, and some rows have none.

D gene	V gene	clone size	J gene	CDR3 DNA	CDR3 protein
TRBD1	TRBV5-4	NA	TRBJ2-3	TGTGCCGGCAGCCCGGGACAGGGAACAGATACGCAGTATTTT	CAGSPGQGTDTQYF
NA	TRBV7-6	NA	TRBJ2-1	TGTGCCAGCAGCTTAGTAGCTTTGTATCGCGTCGGGAATGAGCAGTTCTTC	CASSLVALYRVGNEQFF
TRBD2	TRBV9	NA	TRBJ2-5	TGTGCCAGCAGCGTAGATGCGGCGGGAGGGACCCAAGAGACCCAGTACTTC	CASSVDAAGGTQETQYF
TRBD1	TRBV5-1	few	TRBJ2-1	TGCGCCAGCAGCCGGGACAGGGGATTAGGGAATGAGCAGTTCTTC	CASSRDRGLGNEQFF
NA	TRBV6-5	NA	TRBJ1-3	TGTGCCAGCACCCTGACAGACCGATCTGGAAACACCATATATTTT	CASTLTDRSGNTIYF
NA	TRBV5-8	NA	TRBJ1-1	TGTGCCAGCAGCTTGGGCAGGGGAGACACTGAAGCTTTCTTT	CASSLGRGDTEAFF
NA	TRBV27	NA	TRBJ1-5	TGTGCCAGCAGTTTAGAGAATAGCAATCAGCCCCAGCATTTT	CASSLENSNQPQHF
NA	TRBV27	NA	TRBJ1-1	TGTGCCAGCAGTTGGGGGGGGCACAGGGACACTGAAGCTTTCTTT	CASSWGGHRDTEAFF
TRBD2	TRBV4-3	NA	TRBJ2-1	TGCGCCAGCAGCCTTAGGGGGGCTAGCGGGAAAGGTGAGCAGTTCTTC	CASSLRGASGKGEQFF
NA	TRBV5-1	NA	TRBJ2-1	TGCGCCAGCAGCTTGGGCGACGGGAACAATGAGCAGTTCTTC	CASSLGDGNNEQFF
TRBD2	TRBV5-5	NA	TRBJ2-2	TGTGCCAGCAGCCGGTGGACTAGCGGGTTTGGGGAGCTGTTTTTT	CASSRWTSGFGELFF
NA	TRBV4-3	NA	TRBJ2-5	TGCGCCAGCAGCCAAGATAGGACTGGTGAGACCCAGTACTTC	CASSQDRTGETQYF
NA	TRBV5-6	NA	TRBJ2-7	TGTGCCAGCAGCTTCCAGGGCTACGAGCAGTACTTC	CASSFQGYEQYF
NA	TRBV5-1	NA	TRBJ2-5	TGCGCCAGCAGCTCCTCAGTTCAAGAGACCCAGTACTTC	CASSSSVQETQYF
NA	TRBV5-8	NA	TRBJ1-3	TGTGCCAGCAGCCAAAGGACGGGAGGCTCTGGAAACACCATATATTTT	CASSQRTGGSGNTIYF
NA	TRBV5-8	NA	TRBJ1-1	TGTGCCAGCAGCTTGGGACAGACGAACACTGAAGCTTTCTTT	CASSLGQTNTEAFF
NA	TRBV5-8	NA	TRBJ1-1	TGTGCCAGCAGCAGGGACATTCTGAACACTGAAGCTTTCTTT	CASSRDILNTEAFF
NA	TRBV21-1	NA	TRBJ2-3	TGTGCCAGCAGCAAGAAAGGACAGTTGGGTTTGTGTGCAGATACGCAGTATTTT	CASSKKGQLGLCADTQYF
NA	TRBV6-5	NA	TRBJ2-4	TGTGCCAGCAGTTACTCGATTATAGGGGGTATTCAGTACTTC	CASSYSIIGGIQYF
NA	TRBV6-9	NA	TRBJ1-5	TGTGCCAGCAGTTTAGGACAACTAAATCAGCCCCAGCATTTT	CASSLGQLNQPQHF
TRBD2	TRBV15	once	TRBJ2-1	TGTGCCACCAGCAGAGATCAGCTAGCGGGCTCCTACAATGAGCAGTTCTTC	CATSRDQLAGSYNEQFF
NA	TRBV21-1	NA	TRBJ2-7	TGTGCCAGCAGCCCCAGCCTAGCGGGAACTTACGAGCAGTACTTC	CASSPSLAGTYEQYF
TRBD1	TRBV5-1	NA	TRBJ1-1	TGCGCCAGTCTGCCAGGGGGGCAGGGGAGGAACACTGAAGCTTTCTTT	CASLPGGQGRNTEAFF
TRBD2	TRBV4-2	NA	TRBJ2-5	TGTGCCAGCAGCCAAGAATCAGGGTCGGGAGGGCCCCGAGAGACCCAGTACTTC	CASSQESGSGGPRETQYF
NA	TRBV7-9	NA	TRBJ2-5	TGTGCCAGCAGTCCCCGGTTCAGGGGAGGGGAGACCCAGTACTTC	CASSPRFRGGETQYF
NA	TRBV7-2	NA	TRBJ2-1	TGTGCCAGCAGCTTAGGGACTTCTAATCGCAATGAGCAGTTCTTC	CASSLGTSNRNEQFF
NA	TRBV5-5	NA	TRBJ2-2	TGTGCCAGCAGCTTACCCCGGGACACCGGGGAGCTGTTTTTT	CASSLPRDTGELFF
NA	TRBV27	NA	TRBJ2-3	TGTGCCAGCAGTACCCTACGGGTTACAGATACGCAGTATTTT	CASSTLRVTDTQYF
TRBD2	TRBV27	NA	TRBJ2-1	TGTGCCAGAATTAGCGGGGGCTCCTACAATGAGCAGTTCTTC	CARISGGSYNEQFF
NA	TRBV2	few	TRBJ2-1	TGTGCCAGCGGCTACGACAGGAGCTCCTACAATGAGCAGTTCTTC	CASGYDRSSYNEQFF
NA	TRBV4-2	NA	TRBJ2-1	TGTGCCAGCAGCCAAGATCTCGGGAGCATAGGCGAGCAGTTCTTC	CASSQDLGSIGEQFF
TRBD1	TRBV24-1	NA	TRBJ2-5	TGTGCCACCAGTGACCCCGGGACAGGGCAAGAGACCCAGTACTTC	CATSDPGTGQETQYF
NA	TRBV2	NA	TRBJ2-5	TGTGCCAGCATAAGAGGGTCCAAAGGAGGAGAGACCCAGTACTTC	CASIRGSKGGETQYF
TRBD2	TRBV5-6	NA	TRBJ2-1	TGTGCCAGCAGCTTGGTGGCTAGCGGGGGAGGGGATGAGCAGTTCTTC	CASSLVASGGGDEQFF
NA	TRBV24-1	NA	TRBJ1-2	TGTGCCACCAGACAAACAGGATACTATGGCTACACCTTC	CATRQTGYYGYTF
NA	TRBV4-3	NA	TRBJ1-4	TGCGCCAGCAGCCAACAGGGTGCAACTAATGAAAAACTGTTTTTT	CASSQQGATNEKLFF
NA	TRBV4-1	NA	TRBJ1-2	TGCGCCAGCAGGTCCTCGGGACAAAAGTTTGATGGCTACACCTTC	CASRSSGQKFDGYTF
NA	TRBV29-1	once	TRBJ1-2	TGCAGCGCCATGGAGGGCACCTATGGCTACACCTTC	CSAMEGTYGYTF